A selection of T cell receptor beta chains follows, all from one sample in a study of T cells after yellow fever vaccination. TCRdb re-analysed the 5' RACE reads in MiXCR, keeping a single row per CDR3 protein. The data hold hundreds of thousands of distinct CDR3 sequences, with 20% to 25% observed a single time. Sequenced material: PBMCs, taken approximately 22 days after the first yellow fever vaccination. Receptors were obtained from a man aged 18 to 29 who received the YFV17D yellow fever vaccine. CDR3s include the opening cysteine and the closing phenylalanine or tryptophan. The D gene is left open where the match is weak. The size field is filled for only some rows; it gives once, few, many or a size class.

V gene: TRBV28; J gene: TRBJ2-2; D gene: -; clone size: once; CDR3 protein: CASSLPGRSTGELFF; CDR3 DNA: TGTGCCAGCAGTCTACCGGGACGGAGCACCGGGGAGCTGTTTTTT
V gene: TRBV3-1; J gene: TRBJ1-2; D gene: -; clone size: -; CDR3 protein: CASSPRQSGVF; CDR3 DNA: TGTGCCAGCAGCCCCCGACAGTCAGGGGTATTC
V gene: TRBV12-3/TRBV12-4; J gene: TRBJ2-7; D gene: TRBD2; clone size: few; CDR3 protein: CASSLTSGTPYEQYF; CDR3 DNA: TGTGCCAGCAGCCTGACTAGCGGGACACCCTACGAGCAGTACTTC
V gene: TRBV5-1; J gene: TRBJ2-5; D gene: -; clone size: -; CDR3 protein: CASSPIPQETQYF; CDR3 DNA: TGCGCCAGCAGCCCTATCCCCCAAGAGACCCAGTACTTC
V gene: TRBV3-1; J gene: TRBJ1-5; D gene: -; clone size: -; CDR3 protein: CASSQTWSQPQHF; CDR3 DNA: TGTGCCAGCAGCCAGACTTGGTCGCAGCCCCAGCATTTT
V gene: TRBV20-1; J gene: TRBJ1-5; D gene: -; clone size: few; CDR3 protein: CSARVSGDQPQHF; CDR3 DNA: TGCAGTGCTAGAGTGTCCGGAGATCAGCCCCAGCATTTT
V gene: TRBV19; J gene: TRBJ2-1; D gene: -; clone size: once; CDR3 protein: CASSNIGGHGEQFF; CDR3 DNA: TGTGCCAGTAGTAACATAGGGGGGCACGGTGAGCAGTTCTTC
V gene: TRBV5-1; J gene: TRBJ2-7; D gene: TRBD1; clone size: -; CDR3 protein: CASSLGVGQGHEQYF; CDR3 DNA: TGCGCCAGCAGCTTGGGCGTAGGACAGGGACACGAGCAGTACTTC
V gene: TRBV13; J gene: TRBJ2-1; D gene: -; clone size: -; CDR3 protein: CASSTTEGVNEQFF; CDR3 DNA: TGTGCCAGCAGCACGACAGAGGGGGTCAATGAGCAGTTCTTC
V gene: TRBV4-2; J gene: TRBJ2-2; D gene: -; clone size: -; CDR3 protein: CASSQRGESGEQFF; CDR3 DNA: TGTGCCAGCAGCCAAAGGGGGGAGTCCGGGGAGCAGTTTTTT
V gene: TRBV9; J gene: TRBJ1-5; D gene: -; clone size: -; CDR3 protein: CASSPGTVSNQPQHF; CDR3 DNA: TGTGCCAGCAGCCCGGGGACGGTGAGCAATCAGCCCCAGCATTTT
V gene: TRBV6-1; J gene: TRBJ1-2; D gene: -; clone size: few; CDR3 protein: CASSFGRVPSYGYTF; CDR3 DNA: TGTGCCAGCAGCTTTGGGAGGGTACCAAGCTATGGCTACACCTTC
V gene: TRBV7-8; J gene: TRBJ2-5; D gene: -; clone size: few; CDR3 protein: CASRHSRPGVKETQYF; CDR3 DNA: TGTGCCAGCAGACACTCTCGGCCAGGGGTCAAGGAGACCCAGTACTTC
V gene: TRBV7-2; J gene: TRBJ2-7; D gene: -; clone size: -; CDR3 protein: CASSLAPSLGYEQYF; CDR3 DNA: TGTGCCAGCAGCTTAGCGCCTAGCCTCGGCTACGAGCAGTACTTC
V gene: TRBV7-9; J gene: TRBJ1-1; D gene: -; clone size: few; CDR3 protein: CASSLASAGKAFF; CDR3 DNA: TGTGCCAGCAGCTTAGCTTCAGCAGGAAAAGCTTTCTTT